This T cell receptor beta chain emerged from a study of shared clonotypes between healthy human individuals. Details on this clone: Its matching antigen is unknown.

TCRdb keeps only in-frame clones here, not all; method: immunoSEQ multiplex PCR. The profile shows about 2.4 million clones, approximately 94% of them singletons. Healthy adults negative for HIV, lacking recent acute infections or vaccinations, served as donors. Study observations and caveats: Clonotypes shared by all four donors outscored non-shared clonotypes in generation probability. Sharing across four donors was highest in naive CD4 (around 5%) and lowest in memory CD8 (roughly 0.4%).

Material for sequencing was naive CD4+ T cells from PBMCs. Stated subset: CD45RA+ positively selected. The source is a man between 18 and 35 years old in good health. Some clones in this sample may be carry-over from other donors' samples.

The CDR3 is CASSADSYSGEKQYF. As DNA, the CDR3 is TGTGCCAGCTCAGCTGATTCGTACTCAGGGGAAAAGCAGTACTTC. The chain carries TRBV7-8 and TRBJ2-7, with D possibly being TRBD1 (6 bases). The CDR3 totals 15 residues. Germline-derived CDR1 and CDR2 are SGHVS and FQNEAQ. The ends were cut back, 8 bases at V and 8 bases at J, with 25 bases in the middle.